This record covers a single T cell receptor beta chain. This sample stems from a study of neoadjuvant nivolumab and ipilimumab in lung cancer. TCRdb keeps only in-frame clones here, not all; method: immunoSEQ multiplex PCR. Found here are tens of thousands of clones, approximately 84% of them singletons; the top ten hold around 6.1%. Trimming took off 4 bases at V and 2 bases at J, with 15 bases between the two ends. Germline V gene data show CDR1 as MGHRA and CDR2 as YSYEKL. There are 16 residues in the CDR3. This chain joins TRBV4-1 and TRBJ1-5; possibly TRBD1 for D (5 bases). The material was peripheral blood, obtained before neoadjuvant nivolumab, alone or with ipilimumab. The TCR comes from an adult with non-small cell lung cancer. The CDR3 spells CASSLDSGGGNQPQHF. The CDR3 nucleotides read TGCGCCAGCAGCCTTGACAGTGGAGGGGGCAATCAGCCCCAGCATTTT.